Sequencing of this TCR delta chain was carried out in a study of gamma-delta chains in newborns, infants, children. Across the whole study: Polyclonal expansion of innate γδ T cells after birth follows microbial exposure.

TCRdb ran CATT on the reads. The table has roughly 5,200 delta-chain clones, 5.2% seen once. Per germline, CDR1 GEAIGNYY and CDR2 EKD. V trimming: 3 bases; J trimming: 1 base; junction bases outside the gene matches: 11. The CDR3 runs to 20 residues. This clone was seen only a few times. Material for sequencing was blood. This TCR was recovered from a child who was a newborn, infant or young child, either healthy, febrile or measles-vaccinated (not recorded which). V gene TRDV2 combines with J gene TRDJ3, with TRDD3 matching over 10 bases. CDR3 residues: CACDSVGDTDQSWDTRQMFF. The CDR3 nucleotides read TGTGCCTGTGACTCCGTGGGGGATACTGATCAATCCTGGGACACCCGACAGATGTTTTTC.